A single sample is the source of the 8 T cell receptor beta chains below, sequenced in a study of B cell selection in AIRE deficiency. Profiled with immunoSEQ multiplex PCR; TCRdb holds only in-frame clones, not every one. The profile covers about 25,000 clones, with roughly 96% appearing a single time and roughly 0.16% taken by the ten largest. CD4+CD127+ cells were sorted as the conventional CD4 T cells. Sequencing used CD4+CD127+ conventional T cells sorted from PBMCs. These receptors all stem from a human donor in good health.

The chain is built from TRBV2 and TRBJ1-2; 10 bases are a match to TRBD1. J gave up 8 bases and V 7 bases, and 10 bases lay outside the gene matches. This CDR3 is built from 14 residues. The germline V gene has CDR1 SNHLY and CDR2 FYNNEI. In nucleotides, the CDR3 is TGTGCCAGCAACCCGACAGGGGGCGAGGGAGGCTACACCTTC. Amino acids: CASNPTGGEGGYTF.

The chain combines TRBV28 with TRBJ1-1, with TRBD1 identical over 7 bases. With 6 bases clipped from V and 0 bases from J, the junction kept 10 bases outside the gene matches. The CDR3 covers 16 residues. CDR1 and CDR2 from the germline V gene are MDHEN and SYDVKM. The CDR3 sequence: CASSSGTVVLNTEAFF. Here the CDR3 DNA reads TGTGCCAGCAGCTCCGGGACAGTCGTCTTGAACACTGAAGCTTTCTTT.

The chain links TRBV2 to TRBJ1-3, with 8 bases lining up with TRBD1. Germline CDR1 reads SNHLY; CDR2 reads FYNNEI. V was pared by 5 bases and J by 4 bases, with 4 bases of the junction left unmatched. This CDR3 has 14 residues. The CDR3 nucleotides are TGTGCCAGCAGTTTTGACAGGGGCGGAAACACCATATATTTT. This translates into CASSFDRGGNTIYF.

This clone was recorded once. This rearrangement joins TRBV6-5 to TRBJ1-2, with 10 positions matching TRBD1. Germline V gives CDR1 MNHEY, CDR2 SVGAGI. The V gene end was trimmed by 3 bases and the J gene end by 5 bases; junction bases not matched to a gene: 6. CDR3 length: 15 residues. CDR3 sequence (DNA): TGTGCCAGCAGTTATAGGGACAGGGGATTTTATGGCTACACCTTC. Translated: CASSYRDRGFYGYTF.

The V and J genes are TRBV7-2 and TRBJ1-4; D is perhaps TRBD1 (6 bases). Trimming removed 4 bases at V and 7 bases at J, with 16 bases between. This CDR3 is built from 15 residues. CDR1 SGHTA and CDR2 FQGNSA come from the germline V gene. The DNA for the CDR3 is TGTGCCAGCAGCTCGGACAGTGCCTCTAGTGAAAAACTGTTTTTT. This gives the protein CASSSDSASSEKLFF.

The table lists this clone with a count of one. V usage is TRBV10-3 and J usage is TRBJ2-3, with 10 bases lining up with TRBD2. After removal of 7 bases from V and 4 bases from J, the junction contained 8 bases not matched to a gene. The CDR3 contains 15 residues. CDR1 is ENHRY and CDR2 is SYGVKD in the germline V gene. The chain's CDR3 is CAITTTSGAADTQYF. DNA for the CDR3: TGTGCCATCACCACAACTAGCGGGGCCGCAGATACGCAGTATTTT.

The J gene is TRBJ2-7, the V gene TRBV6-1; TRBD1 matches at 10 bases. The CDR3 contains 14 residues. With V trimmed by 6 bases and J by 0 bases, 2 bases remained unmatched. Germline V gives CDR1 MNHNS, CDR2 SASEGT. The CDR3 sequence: CASRRTGGSYEQYF. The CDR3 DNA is TGTGCCAGCAGGAGGACAGGGGGCTCCTACGAGCAGTACTTC.

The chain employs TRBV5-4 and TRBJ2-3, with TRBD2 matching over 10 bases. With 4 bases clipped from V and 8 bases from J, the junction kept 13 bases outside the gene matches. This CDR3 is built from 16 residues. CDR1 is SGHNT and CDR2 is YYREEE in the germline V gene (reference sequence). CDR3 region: CASSVDLAGAAGTQYF. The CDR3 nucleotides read TGTGCCAGCAGCGTCGATCTAGCGGGGGCGGCAGGTACGCAGTATTTT.